The sample holds many counts of the clone carrying this T cell receptor beta chain. After removal of 3 bases from V and 1 base from J, the junction contained 5 bases not matched to a gene. The germline V gene encodes CDR1 SQVTM and CDR2 ANQGSEA. The CDR3 spans 14 residues. Described time point: pre-sensitization, week 0. Treatment denoted: therapeutic diphenylcyclopropenone sensitization with weekly scalp DPC. This sample was included in a study of human T cells and chemical hapten exposure. For the library, individual cDNA molecules each received unique molecular identifiers. One entry per CDR3 protein results from TCRdb running MiXCR on the RACE reads. The sample includes 300,000 to 450,000 distinct CDR3 sequences, 5.1% seen only once; the top ten take 2.6%.

The sequence was obtained from a woman in her forties or fifties with alopecia areata. Some clones in this sample may be carry-over from other donors' samples. This chain uses TRBV29-1 with TRBJ1-1; the match to TRBD1 covers 7 bases. The sequences come from whole blood, collected in connection with sensitization to the hapten diphenylcyclopropenone (DPC). The DNA of the CDR3 is TGCAGCGTTGACAGTGACAGGGCGAACACTGAAGCTTTCTTT. Protein: CSVDSDRANTEAFF.